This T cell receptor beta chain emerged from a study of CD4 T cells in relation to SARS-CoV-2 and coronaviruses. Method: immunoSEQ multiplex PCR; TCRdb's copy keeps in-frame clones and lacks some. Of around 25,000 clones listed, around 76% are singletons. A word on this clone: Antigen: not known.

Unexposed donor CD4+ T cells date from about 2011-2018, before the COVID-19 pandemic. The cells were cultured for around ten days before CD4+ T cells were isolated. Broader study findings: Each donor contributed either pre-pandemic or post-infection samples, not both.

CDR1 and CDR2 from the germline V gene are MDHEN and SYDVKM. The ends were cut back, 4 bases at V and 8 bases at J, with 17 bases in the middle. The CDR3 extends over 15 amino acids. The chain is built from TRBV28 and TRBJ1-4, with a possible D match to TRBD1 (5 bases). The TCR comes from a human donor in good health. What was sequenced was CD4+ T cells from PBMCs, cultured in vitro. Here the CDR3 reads CASSYSAAGAEKLFF. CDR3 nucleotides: TGTGCCAGCAGTTACTCAGCCGCTGGGGCGGAAAAACTGTTTTTT.